The 25 T cell receptor beta chains reported below all come from one sample, sequenced in a study of OX40 agonist ivuxolimab in advanced cancers. The library was produced with the immunoSEQ multiplex PCR assay. Imported from immuneACCESS, the table was reduced by TCRdb to in-frame sequences with V and J called. These copies leave out some clones; in studies compared against another copy, an unresolved V gene accounts for under half, and the cause of the remainder is not known. The sample records around 13,000 clones, around 76% of which are singletons. The top ten clones comprise 32% of the sample. The sequences come from CD4+ or CD8+ T cells sorted from blood, collected in a trial of the OX40 agonist ivuxolimab. These receptors were collected from an adult with an advanced solid tumor such as melanoma, head and neck, liver or kidney cancer.

V is TRBV4-2 and J is TRBJ2-7; D is unclear. The CDR3 consists of 13 residues. Per germline, CDR1 LGHNA and CDR2 YNFKEQ. The V gene lost 3 bases and the J gene lost 0 bases, with 6 bases spanning the gap. The CDR3 DNA follows: TGTGCCAGCAGCCACGAGCTCTCCTACGAGCAGTACTTC. This sequence encodes CASSHELSYEQYF.

This chain connects TRBV19 to TRBJ1-1; TRBD1 aligns across 10 bases. Per the germline V gene, CDR1 is LNHDA and CDR2 is SQIVND (reference sequence). The V segment lost 6 bases and the J segment 9 bases; nucleotides outside the gene matches: 13. The CDR3 runs 15 residues. This chain's CDR3 is CASSLEPGTGVQAFF. The CDR3, as DNA: TGTGCCAGTAGCCTAGAGCCAGGGACAGGGGTTCAAGCTTTCTTT. Full variable domain (missing parts from reference TRBV19 and TRBJ1-1): DGGITQSPKYLFRKEGQNVTLSCEQNLNHDAMYWYRQDPGQGLRLIYYSQIVNDFQKGDIAEGYSVSREKKESFPLTVTSAQKNPTAFYLCASSLEPGTGVQAFFGQGTRLTVV.

The sample holds one count of this clone. The chain couples TRBV4-2 to TRBJ1-6; 10 bases align to TRBD1. V dropped 2 bases and J dropped 10; count of bases not matched to a gene: 5. Germline V gene lookup returns CDR1 LGHNA and CDR2 YNFKEQ. The CDR3 runs 15 residues. The CDR3, as DNA: TGTGCCAGCAGCCAACGGGACAGGGGAGGGTCACCCCTCCACTTT. This translates into CASSQRDRGGSPLHF.

This rearrangement joins TRBV5-1 to TRBJ2-2, with D perhaps matching TRBD1 (5 bases). The V gene lost 0 bases and the J gene lost 3 bases, with 18 bases spanning the gap. Germline CDR1 SGHRS, CDR2 YFSETQ. This CDR3 is 18 amino acids long. The CDR3 loop reads CASSLALWGRADTGELFF. The CDR3, as DNA: TGCGCCAGCAGCTTGGCGCTTTGGGGCAGGGCGGACACCGGGGAGCTGTTTTTT.

The V call is TRBV6-6, the J call TRBJ1-2; 7 bases are shared with TRBD1. Germline-derived CDR1 and CDR2 are MNHNY and SVGAGI (reference sequence). The CDR3 extends over 14 amino acids. V shed 7 bases, J shed 4 bases, and the junction held 9 bases outside the gene matches. Here the CDR3 DNA reads TGTGCCAGCACCTCGCAGGGGGGCGGCTATGGCTACACCTTC. Protein: CASTSQGGGYGYTF.

The genes are TRBV16 and TRBJ1-3; D gene uncertain. Trimming removed 4 bases at V and 2 bases at J, with 6 bases between. The CDR3 runs to 13 residues. Germline V gene data show CDR1 as KGHSY and CDR2 as FQNENV. CDR3 sequence: CASSLPTGNTIYF. As DNA, the CDR3 is TGTGCCAGCAGCCTTCCGACTGGAAACACCATATATTTT.

The chain employs TRBV4-3 and TRBJ2-3; the match to TRBD2 covers 14 bases. This CDR3 contains 22 residues. Germline CDR1 is LGHNA and CDR2 is YSLEER. Germline trimming cut 4 bases from V and 2 bases from J; bases unmatched to any gene: 20. Written as DNA, the CDR3 is TGCGCCAGCAGCCCAGCGGGAGGGGGACTAGCGGGAGATCTAAGGACCACAGATACGCAGTATTTT. Protein product: CASSPAGGGLAGDLRTTDTQYF.

The chain has TRBV29-1 and TRBJ2-1; no clear D gene. Trimming removed 3 bases at V and 9 bases at J, with 6 bases between. The CDR3 covers 10 residues. CDR1 is SQVTM, CDR2 ANQGSEA, per germline. CDR3 bases: TGCAGCGTTGATGAAGGTGAGCAGTTCTTC. Its translation: CSVDEGEQFF.

The chain employs TRBV6-5 and TRBJ2-1; TRBD2 aligns across 12 bases. CDR3 size: 16 residues. The germline V gene has CDR1 MNHEY and CDR2 SVGAGI. Unmatched junction bases numbered 9, after V lost 4 bases and J lost 8 bases. The CDR3 spells CASSSLTSGRIYEQFF. CDR3 bases: TGTGCCAGCAGTTCCCTCACTAGCGGGAGGATCTATGAGCAGTTCTTC.

The chain is built from TRBV4-2 and TRBJ2-3; 9 nucleotides match TRBD2. V lost 0 bases, J lost 2 bases, and 6 bases stayed unmatched. Looked up from germline, CDR1 is LGHNA and CDR2 is YNFKEQ. This CDR3 contains 17 residues. In DNA, the CDR3 is TGTGCCAGCAGCCAAGATAGGGCGGGAGGGCCCACAGATACGCAGTATTTT. Residues: CASSQDRAGGPTDTQYF.

This clone was detected only a few times. The chain is built from TRBV5-5 and TRBJ1-3, with D tentatively TRBD1 (5 bases). V dropped 4 bases and J dropped 0 bases, with 20 bases sitting between them. Germline V gene sequence: CDR1 SGHKS, CDR2 YYEKEE (reference sequence). The length of the CDR3 is 18 residues. CDR3 residues: CASSPSTTGTISGNTIYF. In nucleotides, the CDR3 is TGTGCCAGCAGCCCTTCAACAACAGGTACCATCTCTGGAAACACCATATATTTT.

The rearrangement uses TRBV19 and TRBJ2-3; TRBD2 aligns across 9 bases. Trimming took 5 bases from V and 2 from J; bases not matched to a gene: 2. This CDR3 region has 14 residues. Looked up from germline, CDR1 is LNHDA and CDR2 is SQIVND (reference sequence). The CDR3 bases are TGTGCCAGTAGTGAGGGACTAGCCACAGATACGCAGTATTTT. The encoded protein is CASSEGLATDTQYF.

The J gene is TRBJ1-1, the V gene TRBV7-9; 8 nucleotides match TRBD1. This CDR3 is built from 13 residues. V dropped 7 bases and J dropped 4; count of bases not matched to a gene: 5. From germline, CDR1 is SEHNR and CDR2 FQNEAQ (reference sequence). CDR3 in DNA: TGTGCCAGCACCCCAACAGGGGGCACTGAAGCTTTCTTT. It encodes CASTPTGGTEAFF.

Worth noting for this clone: One end of the junction is discordant with germline, which a read error may explain. The V gene is TRBV4-2, the J gene TRBJ2-1; 11 bases are shared with TRBD2. CDR1 is LGHNA and CDR2 is YNFKEQ in the germline V gene. The CDR3 extends over 16 amino acids. This chain's CDR3 is CASNQDTSGSYNEQFF. The CDR3 region has the DNA TGTGCCAGCAACCAAGATACTAGCGGGAGTTACAATGAGCAGTTCTTC.

This clone was seen only once. V usage is TRBV27 and J usage is TRBJ1-2; no reliable D call. This CDR3 has 13 amino acids. The germline V gene encodes CDR1 MNHEY and CDR2 SMNVEV (reference sequence). The V gene lost 5 bases and the J gene lost 2 bases, with 9 bases spanning the gap. This chain's CDR3 is CASSLGRNYGYTF. CDR3 sequence (DNA): TGTGCCAGCAGTCTCGGGCGAAACTATGGCTACACCTTC.

The V and J genes are TRBV5-3 and TRBJ1-5, with D possibly being TRBD1 (6 bases). TRBV5-3 is marked as an open reading frame, function uncertain. The CDR3 length is 16 residues. Trimming took 1 base from V and 1 from J, leaving 12 bases between them. The chain's CDR3 is CARSLRGAGSNQPQHF. The CDR3 region has the DNA TGTGCCAGAAGCTTGCGGGGGGCCGGGAGCAATCAGCCCCAGCATTTT.

Only a few counts were recorded for this clone. The CDR3 nucleotides read TGTGCCAGTAGTATAGAAGAGGGTGGGGCCAACGTCCTGACTTTC. Amino acid sequence: CASSIEEGGANVLTF. V and J are TRBV19 and TRBJ2-6; D perhaps matches TRBD2 (5 bases). Germline CDR1 reads LNHDA; CDR2 reads SQIVND (reference sequence). CDR3 length: 15 amino acids. With 0 bases removed from V and 3 bases from J, the gap between germline ends came to 6 bases.

The chain carries TRBV20-1 and TRBJ2-7, with 8 nucleotides matching TRBD2. CDR1 DFQATT and CDR2 SNEGSKA come from the germline V gene (reference sequence). CDR3 length equals 11 residues. V shed 3 bases, J shed 6 bases, and the junction held 1 base outside the gene matches. CDR3 residues: CSASGGAEQYF. In nucleotides, the CDR3 is TGCAGTGCTAGCGGGGGGGCCGAGCAGTACTTC.

The J gene is TRBJ2-7, the V gene TRBV14; a possible D gene is TRBD1 (5 bases). The CDR3 extends over 15 amino acids. CDR1 and CDR2 from the germline V gene are SGHDN and FVKESK. V was pared by 0 bases and J by 0 bases, with 9 bases between. CDR3 in DNA: TGTGCCAGCAGCCAAGAACACAGGAGCTCCTACGAGCAGTACTTC. This encodes CASSQEHRSSYEQYF.

V usage is TRBV13 and J usage is TRBJ2-6; D is perhaps TRBD1 (6 bases). Between the trimmed V and J ends, which lost 4 bases and 0 bases, there was a span of 10 bases. Per germline, CDR1 PRHDT and CDR2 FYEKMQ (reference sequence). CDR3 size: 16 residues. CDR3 residues: CASSSGQTSGANVLTF. The DNA for the CDR3 is TGTGCCAGCAGCTCCGGACAGACCTCTGGGGCCAACGTCCTGACTTTC.

The rearrangement uses TRBV6-6 and TRBJ1-1, with TRBD1 as a possible D gene (5 bases). The germline V gene encodes CDR1 MNHNY and CDR2 SVGAGI (reference sequence). The CDR3 spans 12 residues. Trimming left V 7 bases short and J 11 bases short, with 17 bases between. The DNA for the CDR3 is TGTGCCAGCACCTCGATGGGGGGACGCGCTTTCTTT. It is translated as CASTSMGGRAFF.

This clone was counted only a few times. The rearrangement joins TRBV29-1 to TRBJ1-1, with D maybe TRBD1 (6 bases). The length of the CDR3 is 13 residues. The V gene's germline CDR1 is SQVTM and CDR2 ANQGSEA. The V end lost 3 bases, the J end lost 5 bases, and 13 bases lay between the germline ends. The CDR3 nucleotides are TGCAGCGTTGATTGGGGGCTTGGAACTGAAGCTTTCTTT. Translating it yields CSVDWGLGTEAFF.

This clone appeared a single time. The V call is TRBV28, the J call TRBJ2-7; D is unclear. This CDR3 has 13 amino acids. The V end lost 6 bases, the J end lost 2 bases, and 11 bases lay between the germline ends. Germline V gives CDR1 MDHEN, CDR2 SYDVKM. CDR3 in amino acids: CASSGLLTYEQYF. CDR3 nucleotides: TGTGCCAGCAGCGGGCTCCTCACCTACGAGCAGTACTTC.

The V call is TRBV5-6, the J call TRBJ2-7; perhaps TRBD2 as D (5 bases). The V end was cut by 6 bases, the J end by 2 bases, with 15 bases between. There are 14 residues in the CDR3. Germline CDR1 SGHDT, CDR2 YYEEEE. This CDR3 reads CASNRGSRPYEQYF. The CDR3 DNA is TGTGCCAGCAACCGAGGGTCTAGACCCTACGAGCAGTACTTC.

The rearrangement joins TRBV5-1 to TRBJ2-7, with 7 bases identical to TRBD2. With 5 bases clipped from V and 5 bases from J, the junction kept 10 bases outside the gene matches. Per the germline V gene, CDR1 is SGHRS and CDR2 is YFSETQ. The CDR3 consists of 14 residues. The CDR3, as DNA: TGCGCCAGCAGAGGCCCAGCGGGAAAAAACGAGCAGTACTTC. It translates to CASRGPAGKNEQYF.